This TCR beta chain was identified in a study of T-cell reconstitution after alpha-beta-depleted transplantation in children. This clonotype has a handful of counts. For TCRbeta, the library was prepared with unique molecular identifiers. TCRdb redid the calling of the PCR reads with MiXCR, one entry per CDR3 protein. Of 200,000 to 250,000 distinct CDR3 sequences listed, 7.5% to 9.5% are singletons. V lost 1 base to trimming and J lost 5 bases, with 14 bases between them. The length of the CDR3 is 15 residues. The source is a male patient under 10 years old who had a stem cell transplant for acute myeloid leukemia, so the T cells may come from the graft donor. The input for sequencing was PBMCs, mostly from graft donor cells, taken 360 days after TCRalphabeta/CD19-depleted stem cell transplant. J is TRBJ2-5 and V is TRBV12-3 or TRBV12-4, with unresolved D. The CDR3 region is CASSLGSWLRETQYF. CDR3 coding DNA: TGTGCCAGCAGTTTAGGTAGTTGGCTCCGGGAGACCCAGTACTTC.